These 19 T cell receptor beta chains were all obtained from the same sample, sequenced in a study of blood T cell repertoires in COVID-19. The repertoire was sequenced with immunoSEQ multiplex PCR; TCRdb's copy has only in-frame clones and lacks some. This sample carries over 300,000 clones, 90% of them seen once, and the ten largest clones take 6% to 7.5%. The sequencing input was peripheral blood. The receptors here all came from a man younger than 35 with active or convalescent COVID-19.

J is TRBJ2-7 and V is TRBV29-1; 12 bases map to TRBD1. The CDR3 extends over 14 amino acids. From germline, CDR1 is SQVTM and CDR2 ANQGSEA. The CDR3 nucleotides read TGCAGTACGAGGTGGGACAGGGGGCTCTACGAGCAGTACTTC. Protein sequence: CSTRWDRGLYEQYF.

The CDR3 loop is CASSEYETGSIQYF. The CDR3 DNA follows: TGTGCCAGCAGTGAATATGAGACAGGTTCCATTCAGTACTTC. V usage is TRBV25-1 and J usage is TRBJ2-4, with D possibly matching TRBD1 (6 bases). V lost 0 bases to trimming and J lost 9 bases, with 12 bases between them. Germline CDR1 is MGHDK and CDR2 is SYGVNS. CDR3 length equals 14 residues.

The chain uses TRBV6-5 and TRBJ1-1; D gene unclear. Trimming removed 4 bases at V and 1 base at J, with 16 bases between. There are 16 residues in the CDR3. Germline CDR1 reads MNHEY; CDR2 reads SVGAGI. The CDR3 protein is CASSSTGRPQNTEAFF. In nucleotides, the CDR3 is TGTGCCAGCAGTTCCACCGGGAGACCGCAGAACACTGAAGCTTTCTTT.

This rearrangement joins TRBV29-1 to TRBJ1-2; unclear D gene. The length of the CDR3 is 16 residues. Germline assignment: CDR1 SQVTM and CDR2 ANQGSEA. Trimming shortened V by 2 bases and J by 9 bases, and 25 bases separated the two germline ends. CDR3 sequence (DNA): TGCAGCGTTGAAATTCCCCTTGACATGAACGGACTGCGCTACACCTTC. Its translation: CSVEIPLDMNGLRYTF.

The chain recombines TRBV7-9 with TRBJ2-4, with D possibly being TRBD2 (5 bases). This CDR3 is built from 15 residues. V shed 5 bases and J shed 5 bases, with 16 bases lying between them. CDR1 and CDR2 (germline): SEHNR, FQNEAQ (reference sequence). CDR3 amino acids: CASSLIRPGENIQYF. The CDR3 region has the DNA TGTGCCAGCAGCCTTATTCGGCCCGGGGAAAACATTCAGTACTTC. Full variable domain (outside the CDR3, taken from reference TRBV7-9 and TRBJ2-4): DTGVSQNPRHKITKRGQNVTFRCDPISEHNRLYWYRQTLGQGPEFLTYFQNEAQLEKSRLLSDRFSAERPKGSFSTLEIQRTEQGDSAMYLCASSLIRPGENIQYFGAGTRLSVL.

The chain uses TRBV5-1 and TRBJ2-2; 13 nucleotides match TRBD2. V lost 5 bases, J lost 8 bases, and 12 bases stayed unmatched. There are 17 residues in the CDR3. The germline V gene has CDR1 SGHRS and CDR2 YFSETQ. Here the CDR3 reads CASSPLGLAGVMGELFF. CDR3 coding DNA: TGCGCCAGCAGTCCCCTCGGACTAGCGGGAGTTATGGGGGAGCTGTTTTTT.

The chain combines TRBV4-1 with TRBJ2-1; TRBD2 aligns across 11 bases. CDR1 is MGHRA and CDR2 is YSYEKL in the germline V gene. The CDR3 extends over 16 amino acids. Trimming at V came to 10 bases and at J to 0 bases, leaving 8 bases not matched to a gene. CDR3 region: CATRGTSGSSYNEQFF. CDR3 nucleotides: TGCGCCACCAGGGGGACTAGCGGATCCTCCTACAATGAGCAGTTCTTC.

The genes are TRBV2 and TRBJ1-2; the D gene is possibly TRBD1 (6 bases). V lost 3 bases and J lost 0, with 17 bases in between. Germline CDR1 is SNHLY and CDR2 is FYNNEI. The CDR3 runs to 17 residues. The CDR3 reads CASSEVRTARANYGYTF. In DNA, the CDR3 is TGTGCCAGCAGTGAGGTTAGGACAGCAAGAGCTAACTATGGCTACACCTTC.

The chain has TRBV18 and TRBJ1-5, with TRBD1 identical over 8 bases. Germline V gene data show CDR1 as KGHSH and CDR2 as LQKENI. Trimming removed 5 bases from V and 7 bases from J; junction bases left unmatched: 7. The CDR3 extends over 14 amino acids. The CDR3 coding sequence is TGTGCCAGCTCATCGGACAGGGAAAACCAGCCCCAGCATTTT. Translating it yields CASSSDRENQPQHF.

The chain combines TRBV7-2 with TRBJ1-3; possibly TRBD1 for D (6 bases). The CDR3 consists of 16 residues. Germline CDR1 reads SGHTA; CDR2 reads FQGNSA. The ends were cut back, 4 bases at V and 0 bases at J, with 13 bases in the middle. CDR3 sequence (DNA): TGTGCCAGCAGCTCTACAGGGATCCACTCTGGAAACACCATATATTTT. Amino acid sequence: CASSSTGIHSGNTIYF.

J is TRBJ2-7 and V is TRBV30; D perhaps matches TRBD2 (5 bases). This CDR3 comprises 14 residues. V lost 2 bases, J lost 3 bases, and 14 bases lay in between. Germline CDR1 and CDR2: GTSNPN and SVGIG (reference sequence). CDR3 sequence: CAWSSTTGIYEQYF. DNA of the CDR3: TGTGCCTGGAGTTCAACGACGGGAATCTACGAGCAGTACTTC.

V usage is TRBV19 and J usage is TRBJ1-1, with 9 bases identical to TRBD1. CDR3 length: 15 residues. The ends lost 5 bases at V and 3 bases at J; junction bases unmatched: 7. Germline assignment: CDR1 LNHDA and CDR2 SQIVND (reference sequence). The DNA of the CDR3 is TGTGCCAGTAGTCCGCGACAGGGGGGTGACACTGAAGCTTTCTTT. Translating gives CASSPRQGGDTEAFF.

The chain recombines TRBV21-1 with TRBJ1-6; the table's D call of TRBD1 was not tested on the DNA. TRBV21-1 is given as a pseudogene. The CDR3 is 17 amino acids. The CDR3 loop is CASSIDQGSSYNSPLHF. CDR3 coding DNA: TGTGCCAGCAGCATAGACCAGGGGAGCTCCTATAATTCACCCCTCCACTTT.

The chain is built from TRBV2 and TRBJ1-3; maybe TRBD1 (5 bases). This CDR3 spans 13 amino acids. Deletions cut 6 bases from V and 4 bases from J, with 10 bases between. Germline V gene lookup returns CDR1 SNHLY and CDR2 FYNNEI. This CDR3 reads CASREGRGNTIYF. In DNA form, the CDR3 reads TGTGCCAGCAGGGAGGGGAGAGGAAACACCATATATTTT.

The chain recombines TRBV15 with TRBJ1-1, with D uncertain. Germline CDR1 is LNHNV and CDR2 is YYDKDF (reference sequence). CDR3 size: 13 residues. V shed 0 bases and J shed 10 bases, with 12 bases lying between them. The CDR3 sequence is CATSRDRGLGAFF. In DNA form, the CDR3 reads TGTGCCACCAGCAGAGATCGGGGATTGGGAGCTTTCTTT.

The chain couples TRBV6-4 to TRBJ2-3, with D maybe TRBD2 (7 bases). This CDR3 has 13 residues. The V end lost 3 bases, the J end lost 6 bases, and 10 bases lay between the germline ends. Germline V gene lookup returns CDR1 MRHNA and CDR2 SNTAGT. Written as DNA, the CDR3 is TGTGCCAGCAGTGAACAGGGAGGGGATACGCAGTATTTT. Translating gives CASSEQGGDTQYF.

V gene TRBV27 combines with J gene TRBJ1-1; the D gene is possibly TRBD1 (5 bases). Germline CDR1 MNHEY, CDR2 SMNVEV (reference sequence). CDR3 size: 15 residues. The germline V and J ends were trimmed by 6 bases and 0 bases, with 14 bases remaining between them. The CDR3 nucleotides read TGTGCCAGCAGATTGGGAGGGGCCATGAACACTGAAGCTTTCTTT. Translation: CASRLGGAMNTEAFF.

The gene calls are TRBV6-2 or TRBV6-3 and TRBJ1-5; possibly TRBD1 for D (5 bases). Germline CDR1 reads MNHEY; CDR2 reads SVGEGT. V lost 2 bases and J 6 bases, leaving 14 bases between the germline ends. The CDR3 loop spans 15 amino acids. The CDR3 DNA sequence: TGTGCCAGCAGTTACCACGATGGGGCTGGTCAGCCCCAGCATTTT. Translation: CASSYHDGAGQPQHF.

The chain employs TRBV6-1 and TRBJ1-6; a possible D gene is TRBD1 (5 bases). The CDR3 loop spans 16 amino acids. Germline CDR1 MNHNS, CDR2 SASEGT. V lost 4 bases and J 6 bases, leaving 16 bases between the germline ends. In DNA form, the CDR3 reads TGTGCCAGCAGTGCCCCCGGATCGGGACTTAATTCACCCCTCCACTTT. Translated: CASSAPGSGLNSPLHF.